This T cell receptor (beta chain) was observed in a study of blood T cell repertoires in COVID-19. TCRdb's table, derived via immunoSEQ multiplex PCR, lists solely in-frame clones and lacks some. The sample consists of approximately 200,000 clones, about 86% of them appearing once. The CDR3 spans 17 residues. Germline V gene data show CDR1 as LNHDA and CDR2 as SQIVND (reference sequence). The J segment lost 6 bases and the V segment lost 5 bases, leaving 11 bases of the junction unmatched. The clonotype was recovered from a woman in her forties with acute COVID-19. Sequencing was performed on PBMCs or T cells enriched from blood (not recorded which). The chain is built from TRBV19 and TRBJ1-6; 9 bases line up with TRBD1. This chain's CDR3 is CASSVSSQGALNSPLHF. CDR3 coding DNA: TGTGCCAGTAGTGTTTCTTCACAGGGGGCGCTTAATTCACCCCTCCACTTT.